Included here is one T cell receptor (beta chain) sequence, with context. In germline, CDR1 is MDHEN, CDR2 SYDVKM. CDR3 length: 23 amino acids. V was shortened by 2 bases and J by 2 bases, with 36 bases between the two germline ends. Sequenced by immunoSEQ multiplex PCR; TCRdb stores in-frame clones only, minus some. The sample has roughly 700,000 clones, approximately 90% seen once. The data were obtained in a study of shared T cell receptors in the human thymus. This sample also appeared in a second study, on human thymus T cells. This second study notes: Donor material was obtained from healthy Finnish infants undergoing corrective surgery for congenital heart defects. From resections taken during corrective heart surgery, the thymus tissue was obtained. It looked as if thymic and blood repertoires used V and J genes in a biased way. Overlap was high between thymic repertoires from unrelated individuals, as reported in related research.

This chain joins TRBV28 and TRBJ1-2; a possible D gene is TRBD1 (6 bases). This receptor was taken from a boy less than two years old with a congenital heart defect. Sequenced sample: thymocytes. The CDR3 region is CASSLMRPGEGVGGRLTNYGYTF. CDR3 nucleotides: TGTGCCAGCAGTTTAATGCGACCGGGAGAGGGGGTGGGGGGGCGCCTGACGAACTATGGCTACACCTTC.